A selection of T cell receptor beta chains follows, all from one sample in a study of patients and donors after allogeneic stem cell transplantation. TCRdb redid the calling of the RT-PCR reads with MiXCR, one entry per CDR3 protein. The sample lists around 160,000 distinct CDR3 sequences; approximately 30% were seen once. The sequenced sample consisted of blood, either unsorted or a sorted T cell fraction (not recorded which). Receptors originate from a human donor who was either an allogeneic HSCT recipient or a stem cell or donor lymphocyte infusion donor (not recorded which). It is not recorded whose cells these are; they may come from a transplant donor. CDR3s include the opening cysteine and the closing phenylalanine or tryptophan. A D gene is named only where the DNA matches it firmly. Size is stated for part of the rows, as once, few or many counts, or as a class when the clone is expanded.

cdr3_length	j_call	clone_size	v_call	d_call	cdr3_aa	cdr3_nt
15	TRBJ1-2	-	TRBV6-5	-	CASRSTGLLYYGYTF	TGTGCCAGCAGGTCTACAGGGCTTCTCTACTATGGCTACACCTTC
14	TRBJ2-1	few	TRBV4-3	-	CASSPISGSSEQFF	TGCGCCAGCAGCCCAATCTCAGGGTCAAGTGAGCAGTTCTTC
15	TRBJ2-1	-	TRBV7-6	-	CASSLWGGGGNEQFF	TGTGCCAGCAGCTTGTGGGGCGGAGGGGGCAATGAGCAGTTCTTC
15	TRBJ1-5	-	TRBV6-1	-	CASSANMGLIQPQHF	TGTGCCAGCAGTGCCAACATGGGCCTGATTCAGCCCCAGCATTTT
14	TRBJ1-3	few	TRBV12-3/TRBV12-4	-	CASTRRVPGNTIYF	TGTGCCAGCACAAGAAGGGTCCCTGGAAACACCATATATTTT
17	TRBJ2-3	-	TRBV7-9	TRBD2	CASSLAGGTLSTDTQYF	TGTGCCAGCAGTCTAGCGGGAGGGACCCTTAGCACAGATACGCAGTATTTT
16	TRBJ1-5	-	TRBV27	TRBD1	CASSSETGGSGQPQHF	TGTGCCAGCAGCTCCGAGACAGGGGGCTCGGGTCAGCCCCAGCATTTT
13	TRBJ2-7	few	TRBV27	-	CASSLDQSYEQYF	TGTGCCAGCAGTTTAGATCAGTCCTACGAGCAGTACTTC
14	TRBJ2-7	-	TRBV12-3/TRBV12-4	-	CASSSNGVIYEQYF	TGTGCCAGCAGTTCAAACGGGGTGATCTACGAGCAGTACTTC
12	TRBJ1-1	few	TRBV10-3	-	CAISESDKEGFF	TGTGCCATCAGTGAGTCGGACAAGGAGGGTTTCTTT
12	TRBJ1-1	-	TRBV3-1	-	CASSRANTEAFF	TGTGCCAGCTCCCGGGCGAACACTGAAGCTTTCTTT
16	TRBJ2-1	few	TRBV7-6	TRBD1	CASSFTPDRAYNEQFF	TGTGCCAGCAGCTTTACCCCGGACAGGGCCTACAATGAGCAGTTCTTC
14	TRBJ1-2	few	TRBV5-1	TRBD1	CASSLGTGVYGYTF	TGCGCCAGCAGCCTAGGGACAGGGGTTTATGGCTACACCTTC
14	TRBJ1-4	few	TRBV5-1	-	CASRDRPTNEKLFF	TGCGCCAGCAGGGACAGACCAACTAATGAAAAACTGTTTTTT
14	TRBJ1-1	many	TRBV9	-	CASSVGARSTEAFF	TGTGCCAGCAGCGTAGGGGCCAGGAGTACTGAAGCTTTCTTT
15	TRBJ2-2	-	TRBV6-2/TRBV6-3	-	CASSRNRPYTGELFF	TGTGCCAGCAGCCGTAACAGACCTTACACCGGGGAGCTGTTTTTT
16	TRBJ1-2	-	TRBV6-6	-	CASSPTTGALSYGYTF	TGTGCCAGCAGTCCCACCACGGGGGCCTTAAGCTATGGCTACACCTTC
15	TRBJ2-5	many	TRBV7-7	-	CASSSLPSRQETQYF	TGTGCTAGCAGCTCCCTGCCTAGCAGGCAAGAGACCCAGTACTTC
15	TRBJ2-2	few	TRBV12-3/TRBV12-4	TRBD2	CASSFETSSTGELFF	TGTGCCAGCAGTTTCGAGACTAGCAGCACCGGGGAGCTGTTTTTT
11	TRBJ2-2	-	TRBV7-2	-	CAAPQGGELFF	TGTGCCGCCCCCCAGGGCGGGGAGCTGTTTTTT
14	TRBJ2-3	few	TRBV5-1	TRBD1	CASSGQGGTDTQYF	TGCGCCAGCAGTGGACAGGGAGGAACAGATACGCAGTATTTT
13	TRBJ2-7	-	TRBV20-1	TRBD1	CSALGQAALEQYF	TGCAGTGCTCTAGGACAGGCCGCCCTCGAGCAGTACTTC
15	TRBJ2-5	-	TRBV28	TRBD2	CASTQAGKLQETQYF	TGTGCCAGCACGCAAGCGGGGAAGTTACAAGAGACCCAGTACTTC
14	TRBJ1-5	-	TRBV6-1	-	CASTSTLGNQPQHF	TGTGCCAGCACCTCTACTCTGGGCAATCAGCCCCAGCATTTT
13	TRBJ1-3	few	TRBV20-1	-	CSATRDSGNTIYF	TGCAGTGCTACCAGAGACTCTGGAAACACCATATATTTT
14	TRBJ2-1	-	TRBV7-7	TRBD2	CASSSGSRSNEQFF	TGTGCTAGCAGTAGCGGGAGTAGGAGTAATGAGCAGTTCTTC
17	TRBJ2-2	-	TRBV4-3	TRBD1	CASSQGTGGLNTGELFF	TGCGCCAGCAGCCAAGGGACAGGGGGCCTCAACACCGGGGAGCTGTTTTTT
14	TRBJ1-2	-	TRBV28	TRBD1	CASRNMGQYYGYTF	TGTGCCAGCAGAAACATGGGACAGTACTATGGCTACACCTTC
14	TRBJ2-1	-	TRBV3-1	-	CASSTSQGLGEQFF	TGTGCCAGCAGCACGAGCCAGGGGCTTGGTGAGCAGTTCTTC
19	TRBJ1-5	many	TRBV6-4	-	CASSPYGQTLPFSNQPQHF	TGTGCCAGCAGCCCCTACGGACAGACGCTACCTTTTAGCAATCAGCCCCAGCATTTT
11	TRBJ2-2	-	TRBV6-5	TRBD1	CASSRDSELFF	TGTGCCAGCAGCAGGGACAGTGAGCTGTTTTTT
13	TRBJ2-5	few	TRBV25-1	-	CASSEGWGETQYF	TGTGCCAGCAGTGAAGGCTGGGGGGAGACCCAGTACTTC
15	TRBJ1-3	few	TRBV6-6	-	CASSYTATKENTIYF	TGTGCCAGCAGTTACACAGCGACCAAGGAAAACACCATATATTTT
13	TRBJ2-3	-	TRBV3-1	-	CASSQPNSDTQYF	TGTGCCAGCAGCCAGCCGAATTCAGATACGCAGTATTTT
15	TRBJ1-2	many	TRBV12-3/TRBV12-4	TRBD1	CASNPAGQGHYGYTF	TGTGCCAGCAACCCCGCGGGACAGGGGCACTATGGCTACACCTTC
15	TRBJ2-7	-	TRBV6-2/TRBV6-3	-	CASTRGDEGIYEQYF	TGTGCCAGCACCCGCGGGGACGAAGGTATCTACGAGCAGTACTTC
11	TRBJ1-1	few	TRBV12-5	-	CASGVNTEAFF	TGTGCTAGTGGGGTGAACACTGAAGCTTTCTTT
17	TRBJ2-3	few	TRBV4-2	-	CASSRTFTSSGIDTQYF	TGTGCCAGCAGCCGAACATTCACTAGTTCCGGGATAGATACGCAGTATTTT
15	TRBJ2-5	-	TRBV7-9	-	CASSLTILRQETQYF	TGTGCCAGCAGCTTAACTATTCTGCGTCAGGAGACCCAGTACTTC
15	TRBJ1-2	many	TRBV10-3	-	CAISESPDSGYGYTF	TGTGCCATCAGTGAGTCCCCGGACAGTGGCTATGGCTACACCTTC
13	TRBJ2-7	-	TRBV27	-	CASSMTRSYEQYF	TGTGCCAGCAGCATGACTAGGTCCTACGAGCAGTACTTC
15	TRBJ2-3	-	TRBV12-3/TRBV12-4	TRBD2	CASNLSGRPTDTQYF	TGTGCCAGCAACCTTAGCGGGAGACCCACAGATACGCAGTATTTT
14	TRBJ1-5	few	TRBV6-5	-	CASSYSTAVPPQHF	TGTGCCAGCAGTTACTCGACGGCAGTCCCGCCCCAGCATTTT
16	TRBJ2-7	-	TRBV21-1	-	CASDPSPGQGTYEQYF	TGTGCCAGCGATCCATCGCCGGGACAGGGGACCTACGAGCAGTACTTC
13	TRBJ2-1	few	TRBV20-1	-	CSASGDPYNEQFF	TGCAGTGCTAGCGGAGACCCCTACAATGAGCAGTTCTTC
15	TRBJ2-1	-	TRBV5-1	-	CASSLERLPYNEQFF	TGCGCCAGCAGCTTGGAAAGACTGCCCTACAATGAGCAGTTCTTC
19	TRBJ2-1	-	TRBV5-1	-	CASSLVRREGRGLNNEQFF	TGCGCCAGCAGCTTGGTAAGACGTGAGGGTCGAGGGTTGAACAATGAGCAGTTCTTC
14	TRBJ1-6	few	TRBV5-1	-	CASSLTQAGSPLHF	TGCGCCAGCAGCTTAACGCAGGCCGGGTCACCCCTCCACTTT
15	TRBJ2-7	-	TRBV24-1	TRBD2	CATSDLRTGRTEQYF	TGTGCCACCAGTGATTTGAGGACCGGGAGGACCGAGCAGTACTTC
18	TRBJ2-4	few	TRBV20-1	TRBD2	CSASPLGLAGVAKNIQYF	TGCAGTGCTAGTCCCTTGGGACTAGCGGGAGTAGCCAAAAACATTCAGTACTTC